This T cell receptor (beta chain) comes out of a study of control samples from healthy donors and cancer patients. Per the germline V gene, CDR1 is SGHTS and CDR2 is YDEGEE. The CDR3 covers 14 residues. The ends were cut back, 6 bases at V and 1 base at J, with 11 bases in the middle. Profiling relied on immunoSEQ multiplex PCR, and the TCRdb table lists in-frame clones only, not all of them. Of 75,000 to 100,000 clones listed, around 80% are singletons. The source material was blood. The rearrangement links TRBV5-8 to TRBJ1-5; D possibly corresponds to TRBD1 (6 bases). This TCR derives from a man aged 55-75 years in good health. DNA for the CDR3: TGTGCCAGCACCAGGGGTTTCAGCAATCAGCCCCAGCATTTT. Translation gives CASTRGFSNQPQHF.